Following are 19 T cell receptor beta chains from one sample sequenced in a study of cytomegalovirus exposure and HLA in healthy donors. The PCR was carried out with 60 Vbeta primers and 13 Jbeta primers. Sequencing used immunoSEQ multiplex PCR; TCRdb keeps in-frame clones, though not all of them. The sample shows about 120,000 clones, roughly 72% of them seen only once. The sequenced sample consisted of PBMCs. The receptor source for this set is a man aged 40-50 years in good health and CMV-seropositive.

The V call is TRBV10-1, the J call TRBJ2-7; tentative D call: TRBD2 (5 bases). The V and J ends lost 3 bases and 3 bases respectively, with 15 bases between them. Germline loops: CDR1 WNHNN, CDR2 SYGVQD (reference sequence). This CDR3 has 15 amino acids. The CDR3 spells CASSELGPRFYEQYF. The CDR3 bases are TGCGCCAGCAGTGAACTAGGCCCACGTTTCTACGAGCAGTACTTC.

This clone showed up just a few times. The J gene is TRBJ2-1, the V gene TRBV6-1; D possibly corresponds to TRBD1 (5 bases). Germline-derived CDR1 and CDR2 are MNHNS and SASEGT. The CDR3 runs 13 residues. V lost 2 bases and J lost 6, with 8 bases in between. The CDR3 nucleotides are TGTGCCAGCAGTGAAAGGGGTAGCAATGAGCAGTTCTTC. Protein: CASSERGSNEQFF.

This chain links TRBV5-1 with TRBJ2-7; TRBD1 is a possible D gene (7 bases). Germline loops: CDR1 SGHRS, CDR2 YFSETQ. V shed 2 bases and J shed 2 bases, with 11 bases lying between them. The CDR3 sequence is 14 residues long. CDR3 residues: CASSFQGGTYEQYF. The DNA for the CDR3 is TGCGCCAGCAGCTTTCAGGGGGGTACCTACGAGCAGTACTTC. The full variable domain, with the rest looked up from reference TRBV5-1 and TRBJ2-7, is KAGVTQTPRYLIKTRGQQVTLSCSPISGHRSVSWYQQTPGQGLQFLFEYFSETQRNKGNFPGRFSGRQFSNSRSEMNVSTLELGDSALYLCASSFQGGTYEQYFGPGTRLTVT.

The chain combines TRBV28 with TRBJ1-5, with 7 bases identical to TRBD1. The length of the CDR3 is 14 residues. CDR1 is MDHEN, CDR2 SYDVKM, per germline. The V and J ends lost 10 bases and 6 bases, in that order; junction bases with no gene match: 12. CDR3 in DNA: TGTGCCACCATTCAGACAGGGACGTTTCAGCCCCAGCATTTT. It is translated as CATIQTGTFQPQHF.

The chain is built from TRBV4-1 and TRBJ1-3, with D uncertain. There are 16 residues in the CDR3. The germline V and J ends were trimmed by 0 bases and 0 bases, with 9 bases remaining between them. The germline V gene has CDR1 MGHRA and CDR2 YSYEKL. Here the CDR3 reads CASSQDPGLSGNTIYF. For the CDR3, the DNA is TGCGCCAGCAGCCAAGATCCCGGTCTCTCTGGAAACACCATATATTTT.

The rearrangement joins TRBV19 to TRBJ1-5; 8 bases line up with TRBD1. Germline trimming cut 3 bases from V and 6 bases from J; bases unmatched to any gene: 4. Germline V gives CDR1 LNHDA, CDR2 SQIVND (reference sequence). The CDR3 is 14 amino acids. The CDR3 sequence: CASSMGQVAQPQHF. CDR3 nucleotides: TGTGCCAGTAGTATGGGACAGGTCGCTCAGCCCCAGCATTTT.

The rearrangement links TRBV10-2 to TRBJ1-2, with TRBD1 matching over 7 bases. CDR3 size: 13 residues. CDR1 WSHSY and CDR2 SAAADI come from the germline V gene. J was trimmed by 2 bases and V by 6 bases; bases with no gene match: 3. The CDR3 DNA reads TGCGCCAGCAGCGAACAGGGGAACTATGGCTACACCTTC. Amino acids: CASSEQGNYGYTF.

The V gene is TRBV6-1, the J gene TRBJ1-6, with 9 bases fitting TRBD1. The CDR3 totals 15 residues. V was clipped by 4 bases and J by 6 bases; unmatched bases: 4. Looked up from germline, CDR1 is MNHNS and CDR2 is SASEGT. This chain's CDR3 is CASSGGTGSNSPLHF. CDR3 bases: TGTGCCAGCAGTGGGGGGACAGGGAGTAATTCACCCCTCCACTTT.

The chain combines TRBV27 with TRBJ2-3; D gene unclear. CDR3 length equals 13 residues. Per germline, CDR1 MNHEY and CDR2 SMNVEV (reference sequence). V lost 3 bases to trimming and J lost 2 bases, with 6 bases between them. The CDR3 sequence: CASSFQNTDTQYF. CDR3 nucleotides: TGTGCCAGCAGTTTCCAGAACACAGATACGCAGTATTTT.

This clone was seen a handful of times. The chain has TRBV6-5 and TRBJ2-7, with TRBD1 matching 8 bases. The CDR3 is made up of 12 amino acids. The germline V gene has CDR1 MNHEY and CDR2 SVGAGI. Trimming at V came to 7 bases and at J to 7 bases, leaving 6 bases not matched to a gene. CDR3 sequence: CASNNRGREQYF. The CDR3 DNA is TGTGCCAGCAATAACAGGGGGAGGGAGCAGTACTTC.

This chain joins TRBV6-6 and TRBJ1-1; D remains ambiguous. The CDR3 totals 13 residues. The V end was cut by 7 bases, the J end by 7 bases, with 16 bases between. Germline V gene sequence: CDR1 MNHNY, CDR2 SVGAGI (reference sequence). CDR3 in amino acids: CASINTQAGEAFF. The CDR3 region has the DNA TGTGCCAGCATCAACACCCAAGCGGGTGAAGCTTTCTTT.

The chain employs TRBV7-8 and TRBJ1-4, with 11 positions matching TRBD1. V lost 5 bases, J lost 8 bases, and 10 bases stayed unmatched. The CDR3 length is 16 residues. Germline V gives CDR1 SGHVS, CDR2 FQNEAQ. The CDR3 DNA reads as TGTGCCAGCAGCGTCGGGACAGGGGGATTAGGAGAAAAACTGTTTTTT. Translating gives CASSVGTGGLGEKLFF.

The V gene is TRBV5-1, the J gene TRBJ2-7; TRBD1 agrees at 8 bases. The V and J ends lost 0 bases and 6 bases, in that order; junction bases with no gene match: 11. CDR3 length: 16 amino acids. The germline V gene has CDR1 SGHRS and CDR2 YFSETQ. The CDR3 DNA sequence: TGCGCCAGCAGCTTGGAAGGGAACAGGGGGTCGGGCGAGCAGTACTTC. It yields the protein CASSLEGNRGSGEQYF. Using reference TRBV5-1 and TRBJ2-7 for the parts outside the CDR3, the full variable domain is KAGVTQTPRYLIKTRGQQVTLSCSPISGHRSVSWYQQTPGQGLQFLFEYFSETQRNKGNFPGRFSGRQFSNSRSEMNVSTLELGDSALYLCASSLEGNRGSGEQYFGPGTRLTVT.

The chain recombines TRBV4-2 with TRBJ2-5; 7 nucleotides line up with TRBD2. The CDR3 has 14 residues. With 3 bases clipped from V and 5 bases from J, the junction kept 6 bases outside the gene matches. The V gene's germline CDR1 is LGHNA and CDR2 YNFKEQ. As DNA, the CDR3 is TGTGCCAGCAGCCAGCTGGTGGGAGGGGAGACCCAGTACTTC. It encodes CASSQLVGGETQYF.

To note about this clone: Compared with germline, one end of the junction differs, possibly owing to a read error. This sequence joins TRBV19 and TRBJ1-1; 7 positions match TRBD1. Per germline, CDR1 LNHDA and CDR2 SQIVND (reference sequence). CDR3 length: 15 amino acids. The CDR3 bases are TGTGCCAGTAGGATAGTATGGGACAGCGAAACTGAAGCTTTCTTT. Protein product: CASRIVWDSETEAFF.

V and J are TRBV27 and TRBJ1-1; TRBD1 aligns across 9 bases. Germline V CDR1 and CDR2: MNHEY, SMNVEV (reference sequence). CDR3 length: 16 amino acids. Trimming removed 6 bases from V and 4 bases from J; junction bases left unmatched: 12. For the CDR3, the DNA is TGTGCCAGCAGGGAGACTACAGGGGGCGTCGGCACTGAAGCTTTCTTT. This gives the protein CASRETTGGVGTEAFF.

The CDR3 DNA follows: TGCAGCGGGGGGGGTGACACTGAAGCTTTCTTT. Amino acid sequence: CSGGGDTEAFF. J is TRBJ1-1 and V is TRBV29-1, with a possible D match to TRBD1 (5 bases). V lost 7 bases, J lost 3 bases, and 9 bases lay in between. The CDR3 is made up of 11 amino acids. CDR1 and CDR2 from the germline V gene are SQVTM and ANQGSEA.

The V call is TRBV2, the J call TRBJ2-7, with 9 nucleotides matching TRBD1. CDR1 SNHLY and CDR2 FYNNEI come from the germline V gene. The CDR3 totals 14 residues. The trim removed 6 bases at V and 2 bases at J, leaving 5 bases unmatched. The CDR3 reads CASRSGTGTYEQYF. The CDR3 DNA follows: TGTGCCAGCAGATCCGGGACAGGGACCTACGAGCAGTACTTC.

CDR3 coding DNA: TGTGCCATCAGTGAGTCTGGGACAGACACAGATACGCAGTATTTT. Translated: CAISESGTDTDTQYF. The genes are TRBV10-3 and TRBJ2-3; 7 nucleotides agree with TRBD1. Unmatched junction bases numbered 2, after V lost 0 bases and J lost 2 bases. This CDR3 is 15 amino acids long. Germline V gene sequence: CDR1 ENHRY, CDR2 SYGVKD.